The present TCR beta chain was sequenced within a study of blood T cell repertoires in COVID-19. The wider study: Nucleic acid was either cDNA or gDNA, and it came from T cells, B-cell-depleted T cells, or PBMCs.

CDR1 SEHNR and CDR2 FQNEAQ come from the germline V gene (reference sequence). V lost 5 bases and J lost 10, with 15 bases in between. The CDR3 extends over 13 amino acids. Generated by immunoSEQ multiplex PCR, the TCRdb table keeps only in-frame clones and is missing some. The sample shows over 120,000 clones, about 80% of them seen only once. Sequencing input: peripheral blood. The sequence was collected from a man between 70 and 80 years old who had recovered from COVID-19. The rearrangement links TRBV7-9 to TRBJ2-1; D may be TRBD2 (5 bases). This CDR3 is CASSPPMRGEQFF. In DNA, the CDR3 is TGTGCCAGCAGCCCCCCTATGCGCGGGGAGCAGTTCTTC.